The sequence of this T cell receptor beta chain was determined in a study of tumor and adjacent non-tumor tissue in lung cancer. The CDR3 is made up of 14 amino acids. Findings of the study overall: Patients with more diverse tumor TCRs had worse survival.

This clonotype has more than one count but fewer than ten. The antigen remains undetermined. A read error may account for a junction end that differs from germline. TCRbeta libraries were built with three rounds of nested PCR, modified from ARM-PCR. Each CDR3 protein is one row after TCRdb ran MiXCR on the multiplex PCR reads. The table shows about 98,000 distinct CDR3 sequences, with 80% occurring only once. The template was RNA from unsorted bulk tissue. More than 3 cm separated this lung sample from the edge of the tumor. The TCR originated in a man between 60 and 70 years old with small cell lung cancer. V is TRBV12-3 or TRBV12-4 and J is TRBJ2-2; 8 bases match TRBD1. Sequenced sample: distant non-tumor lung tissue. The CDR3 bases are TGTGCTAGCAGTAGACAGGGGTTCAGAGTGGAGCTGTTTTTT. Protein product: CASSRQGFRVELFF.